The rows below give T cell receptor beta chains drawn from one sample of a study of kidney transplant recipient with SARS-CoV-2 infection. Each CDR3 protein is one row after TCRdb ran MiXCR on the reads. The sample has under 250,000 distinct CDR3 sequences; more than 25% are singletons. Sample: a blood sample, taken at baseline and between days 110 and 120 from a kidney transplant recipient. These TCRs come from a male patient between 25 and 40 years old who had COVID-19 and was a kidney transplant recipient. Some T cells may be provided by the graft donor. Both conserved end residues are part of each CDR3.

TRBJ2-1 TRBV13 CASSSGLAGKNEQFF
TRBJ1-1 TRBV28 CASSLTEAFF
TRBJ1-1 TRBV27 CASSPRRGDRTEAFF
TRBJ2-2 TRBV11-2 CASSLVAGNTGELFF
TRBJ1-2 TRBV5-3 CARPVTVVRKTYGYTF
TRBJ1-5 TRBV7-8 CASSPRQGNQPQHF
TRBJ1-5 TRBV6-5 CASSHGHQPQHF
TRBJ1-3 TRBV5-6 CASSFFKGASGNTIYF
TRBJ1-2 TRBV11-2 CASSTSETSRKTYGYTF
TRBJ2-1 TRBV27 CASSFAQNRGYNEQFF
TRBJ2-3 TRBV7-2 CASSIRPWGWSSTDTQYF
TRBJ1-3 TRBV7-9 CASSSNRGHDTIYF
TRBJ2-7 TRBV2 CASSVQGALYEQYF
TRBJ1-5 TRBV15 CATSRDWRQGDEGAQHF
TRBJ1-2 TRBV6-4 CASSYHCSHGKTYGYTF
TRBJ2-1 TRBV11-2 CASSLTRLAGEVEQFF
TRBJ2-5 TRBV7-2 CASSKDRGETQYF
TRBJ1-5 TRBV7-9 CASSLRQGLRPQHF
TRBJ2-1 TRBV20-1 CSAVSGSSYNEQFF
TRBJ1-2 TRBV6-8 CASSEPGRSRKTYDYTF
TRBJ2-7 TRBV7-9 CASSPQGSDEQYF
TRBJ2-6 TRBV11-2 CASSLDFGYHGVSGANVLTF